This T cell receptor beta chain was retrieved from a study of OX40 agonist ivuxolimab in advanced cancers. Assay used: immunoSEQ multiplex PCR; TCRdb lists only in-frame clones, some missing. The sample has 100,000 or so clones, more than 85% seen once; the top ten hold about 3.4%. Germline V CDR1 and CDR2: PRHDT, FYEKMQ (reference sequence). The CDR3 has 15 amino acids. The trim removed 5 bases at V and 8 bases at J, leaving 11 bases unmatched. The sequenced sample was CD4+ or CD8+ T cells sorted from blood, obtained in a trial of the OX40 agonist ivuxolimab. The chain is built from TRBV13 and TRBJ1-5, with 8 bases that match TRBD1. The receptor was derived from an adult with an advanced solid tumor such as melanoma, head and neck, liver or kidney cancer. The DNA for the CDR3 is TGTGCCAGCAGCCAGTCCTCAGGGGGCGCGGAGCCCCAGCATTTT. Its protein product is CASSQSSGGAEPQHF.